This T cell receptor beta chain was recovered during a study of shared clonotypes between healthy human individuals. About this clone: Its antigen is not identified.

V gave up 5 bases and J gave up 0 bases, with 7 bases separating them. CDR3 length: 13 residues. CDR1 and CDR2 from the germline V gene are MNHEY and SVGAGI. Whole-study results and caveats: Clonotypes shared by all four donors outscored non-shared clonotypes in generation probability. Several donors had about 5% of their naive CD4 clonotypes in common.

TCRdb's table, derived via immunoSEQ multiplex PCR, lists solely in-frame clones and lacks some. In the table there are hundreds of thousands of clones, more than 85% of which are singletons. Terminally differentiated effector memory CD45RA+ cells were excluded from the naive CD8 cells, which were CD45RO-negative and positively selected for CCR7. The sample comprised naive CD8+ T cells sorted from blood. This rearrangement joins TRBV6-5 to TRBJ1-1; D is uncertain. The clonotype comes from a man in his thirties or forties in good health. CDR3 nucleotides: TGTGCCAGCAGTCTCAATCTGAACACTGAAGCTTTCTTT. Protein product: CASSLNLNTEAFF.